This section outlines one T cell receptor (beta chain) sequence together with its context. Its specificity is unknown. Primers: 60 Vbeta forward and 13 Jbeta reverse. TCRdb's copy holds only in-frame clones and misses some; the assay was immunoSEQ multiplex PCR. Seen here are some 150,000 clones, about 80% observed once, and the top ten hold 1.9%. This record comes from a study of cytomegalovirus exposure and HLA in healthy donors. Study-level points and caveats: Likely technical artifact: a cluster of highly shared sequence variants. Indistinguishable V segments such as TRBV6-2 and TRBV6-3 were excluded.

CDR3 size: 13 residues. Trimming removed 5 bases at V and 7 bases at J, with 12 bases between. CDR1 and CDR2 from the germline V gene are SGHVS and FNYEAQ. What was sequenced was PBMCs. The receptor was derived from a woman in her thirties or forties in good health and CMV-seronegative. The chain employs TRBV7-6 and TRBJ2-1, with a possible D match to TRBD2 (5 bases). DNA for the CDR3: TGTGCCAGCAGCCCAGAATGGGAGAATGAGCAGTTCTTC. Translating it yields CASSPEWENEQFF.